These 30 T cell receptor beta chains came from one sample sequenced in a study. TCRdb reprocessed the 5' RACE reads with MiXCR, giving one entry per CDR3 protein. This sample has some 8,700 distinct CDR3 sequences, with about 16% found just once. The specimen was memory CD4+ T cells sorted from blood. The sample's subset: memory CD4+ T cells, CD4+CD45RO+CD25-. The receptor source for this set is a female donor with breast cancer.

As to this clonotype: No conserved phenylalanine or tryptophan is present at the end of the CDR3, so a read error is the likely explanation. The chain links TRBV29-1 to TRBJ2-5; D not certain. The CDR3 has 11 residues. V gave up 6 bases and J gave up 5 bases, with 10 bases separating them. The germline V gene has CDR1 SQVTM and CDR2 ANQGSEA. CDR3 in amino acids: CSVAEWETQYL. Written as DNA, the CDR3 is TGCAGCGTAGCTGAGTGGGAGACCCAGTACCTC.

The CDR3 reads CASSQDVFREQFF. CDR3 coding DNA: TGTGCCAGCAGCCAAGATGTTTTCCGTGAGCAGTTCTTC. The chain recombines TRBV4-2 with TRBJ2-1; D gene ambiguous. From germline, CDR1 is LGHNA and CDR2 YNFKEQ. Trimming removed 0 bases from V and 9 bases from J, with 9 bases in between. The CDR3 has 13 amino acids.

In this sample, this clonotype is medium-sized. The gene calls are TRBV9 and TRBJ1-2, with D uncertain. Germline assignment: CDR1 SGDLS and CDR2 YYNGEE. Between the trimmed V and J ends, which lost 0 bases and 8 bases, there was a span of 11 bases. The CDR3 loop spans 13 amino acids. CDR3 DNA: TGTGCCAGCAGCGTAGACCCCCTTAAGGGCTACACCTTC. This encodes CASSVDPLKGYTF.

This clonotype ranks as medium-sized. The V and J genes are TRBV7-2 and TRBJ2-3, with TRBD1 matching 7 bases. The trim removed 5 bases at V and 11 bases at J, leaving 7 bases unmatched. CDR1 and CDR2 from the germline V gene are SGHTA and FQGNSA. The CDR3 runs to 12 residues. The DNA for the CDR3 is TGTGCCAGCAGCCACGCAGGGACAGAGCAGTATTTT. It yields the protein CASSHAGTEQYF.

With respect to this clonotype: A much more abundant neighbour one base away suggests this may be a read error. Because the CDR3 is missing its conserved closing phenylalanine or tryptophan, this is likely a read error. V is TRBV5-4 and J is TRBJ2-3, with unresolved D. CDR3 length: 12 residues. CDR1 SGHNT and CDR2 YYREEE come from the germline V gene (reference sequence). With 4 bases removed from V and 0 bases from J, the gap between germline ends came to 3 bases. The CDR3 is CASSLSTDTQYV. DNA of the CDR3: TGTGCCAGCAGCCTTAGCACAGATACGCAGTATGTT.

Relative to its sample, this clonotype is medium-sized (0.01 to 0.1%). The chain combines TRBV6-2 or TRBV6-3 with TRBJ1-1; D unclear. Trimming stripped 6 bases from V and 5 bases from J, with 10 bases between. Per the germline V gene, CDR1 is MNHEY and CDR2 is SVGEGT. The CDR3 contains 12 residues. CDR3 loop: CASSAQRTEAFF. The CDR3 DNA sequence: TGTGCCAGCAGCGCACAACGGACTGAAGCTTTCTTT.

This clonotype is categorized as medium-sized. In DNA, the CDR3 is TGTGCCAGCAGCCCTAACCCCACGGCGGTGACAGTCGCTTTCTTT. This gives the protein CASSPNPTAVTVAFF. This sequence joins TRBV7-2 and TRBJ1-1, with D tentatively TRBD1 (5 bases). This CDR3 is 15 amino acids long. Trimming stripped 5 bases from V and 11 bases from J, with 24 bases between. Germline assignment: CDR1 SGHTA and CDR2 FQGNSA. Together with reference TRBV7-2 and TRBJ1-1, the CDR3 gives the full variable domain: GAGVSQSPSNKVTEKGKDVELRCDPISGHTALYWYRQSLGQGLEFLIYFQGNSAPDKSGLPSDRFSAERTGGSVSTLTIQRTQQEDSAVYLCASSPNPTAVTVAFFGQGTRLTVV.

By share, this clonotype ranks as medium-sized. The chain is built from TRBV6-1 and TRBJ1-1; a possible D gene is TRBD1 (6 bases). The CDR3 runs 15 residues. Germline values: CDR1 MNHNS, CDR2 SASEGT. V lost 5 bases to trimming and J lost 5 bases, with 18 bases between them. As DNA, the CDR3 is TGTGCCAGCAGTAAGAGCTCGCACAGGGAAACTGAAGCTTTCTTT. This codes for CASSKSSHRETEAFF.

This clonotype counts as medium-sized (0.01 to 0.1%). The V call is TRBV5-1, the J call TRBJ2-7; no clear D gene. The V and J ends lost 2 bases and 7 bases respectively, with 13 bases between them. The CDR3 consists of 13 residues. Germline V gene lookup returns CDR1 SGHRS and CDR2 YFSETQ. The CDR3 coding sequence is TGCGCCAGCAGCTTATACGCGGATGGGGAGCAGTACTTC. The encoded protein is CASSLYADGEQYF.

This clonotype is labeled as medium-sized. This chain joins TRBV6-1 and TRBJ1-5; maybe TRBD1 (5 bases). CDR3 length: 13 residues. The germline V and J ends were trimmed by 8 bases and 3 bases, with 11 bases remaining between them. In germline, CDR1 is MNHNS, CDR2 SASEGT. The CDR3 DNA reads as TGTGCCAGCGTGAGGGGTGACAATCAGCCCCAGCATTTT. Translating gives CASVRGDNQPQHF.

By sample fraction, this clonotype is medium-sized (0.01 to 0.1%). This chain uses TRBV20-1 with TRBJ2-5, with D perhaps given as TRBD1 or TRBD2 (5 bases each). V lost 6 bases and J 9 bases, leaving 23 bases between the germline ends. This CDR3 has 14 amino acids. Per the germline V gene, CDR1 is DFQATT and CDR2 is SNEGSKA (reference sequence). The CDR3 DNA follows: TGCAGTGCCCCTCCGATTGAGGCGTTGGGGGCCCAGTACTTC. Protein sequence: CSAPPIEALGAQYF.

This clonotype is termed medium-sized. The V call is TRBV20-1, the J call TRBJ2-7, with D possibly TRBD2 on 5 matching bases. Trimming stripped 3 bases from V and 2 bases from J, with 17 bases between. The germline V gene encodes CDR1 DFQATT and CDR2 SNEGSKA (reference sequence). This CDR3 contains 15 residues. CDR3 loop: CSASPLIAITYEQYF. The CDR3 nucleotides read TGCAGTGCTAGCCCGCTCATAGCGATAACCTACGAGCAGTACTTC.

This clonotype was seen many times. The genes are TRBV6-5 and TRBJ2-7; D possibly corresponds to TRBD1 (6 bases). From germline, CDR1 is MNHEY and CDR2 SVGAGI. The CDR3 consists of 13 residues. V lost 6 bases and J 2 bases, leaving 11 bases between the germline ends. CDR3 DNA sequence: TGTGCCAGCAGCCAGGACAGAACCTACGAGCAGTACTTC. This codes for CASSQDRTYEQYF.

By share, this clonotype ranks as medium-sized. The CDR3 nucleotides read TGCGCCAGCAGCTGGACAGGGGACCTAGCCAAAAACATTCAGTACTTC. Its translation is CASSWTGDLAKNIQYF. The chain carries TRBV5-1 and TRBJ2-4, with TRBD1 matching over 9 bases. This CDR3 is built from 16 residues. After removal of 3 bases from V and 0 bases from J, the junction contained 4 bases not matched to a gene. Germline loops: CDR1 SGHRS, CDR2 YFSETQ.

This clonotype is termed medium-sized. This chain joins TRBV7-2 and TRBJ1-2, with TRBD1 identical over 9 bases. Germline V gives CDR1 SGHTA, CDR2 FQGNSA. This CDR3 region has 14 residues. Germline trimming cut 5 bases from V and 2 bases from J; bases unmatched to any gene: 3. The CDR3 region has the DNA TGTGCCAGCAGCGCCGGGACAGGGAACTATGGCTACACCTTC. Its translation: CASSAGTGNYGYTF.

The chain carries TRBV5-3 and TRBJ1-1; no firm D call. TRBV5-3 is reported as an ORF; its role is uncertain. V gave up 3 bases and J gave up 9 bases, with 21 bases separating them. The length of the CDR3 is 15 residues. CDR3 DNA sequence: TGTGCCAGAAGCTCGCTGGGAGAATTACGGACTAAAGCTTTCTTT. As protein: CARSSLGELRTKAFF.

This clonotype is termed medium-sized. The chain has TRBV6-1 and TRBJ2-5; tentative D call: TRBD2 (5 bases). This CDR3 has 13 amino acids. Trimming shortened V by 8 bases and J by 5 bases, and 15 bases separated the two germline ends. Germline-derived CDR1 and CDR2 are MNHNS and SASEGT. The CDR3 reads CASLRGFGETQYF. The CDR3 DNA sequence: TGTGCCAGCCTAAGAGGGTTCGGCGAGACCCAGTACTTC.

By proportion, this clonotype is medium-sized. The chain couples TRBV6-6 to TRBJ1-2; TRBD1 agrees at 12 bases. The CDR3 has 16 residues. Germline V gene data show CDR1 as MNHNY and CDR2 as SVGAGI (reference sequence). The V gene end was trimmed by 5 bases and the J gene end by 7 bases; junction bases not matched to a gene: 11. Here the CDR3 reads CASSAPGQGAFGGYTF. The CDR3 coding sequence is TGTGCCAGCAGTGCTCCGGGACAGGGGGCGTTTGGTGGCTACACCTTC.

This clonotype was found many times. The chain is built from TRBV21-1 and TRBJ2-4; the table's D call, TRBD1, has no DNA check behind it. TRBV21-1 constitutes a pseudogene. This CDR3 is built from 16 residues. CDR3 amino acids: CASRPGWGLAKNIQYF. Written as DNA, the CDR3 is TGTGCCAGCAGACCCGGTTGGGGTCTAGCCAAAAACATTCAGTACTTC.

This clonotype was found many times. The chain has TRBV6-2 or TRBV6-3 and TRBJ2-7; D is possibly TRBD2 (6 bases). V lost 5 bases to trimming and J lost 0 bases, with 20 bases between them. Germline V gene data show CDR1 as MNHEY and CDR2 as SVGEGT. This CDR3 has 17 amino acids. The CDR3 DNA reads as TGTGCCAGCAGTAACACCATCCGTTTCGGGGGCTCCTACGAGCAGTACTTC. As protein: CASSNTIRFGGSYEQYF.

By its share, this clonotype is medium-sized. This chain links TRBV6-6 with TRBJ2-1; D may be TRBD1 (8 bases). The V end lost 10 bases, the J end lost 11 bases, and 18 bases lay between the germline ends. The CDR3 runs 12 residues. CDR1 is MNHNY and CDR2 is SVGAGI in the germline V gene (reference sequence). CDR3 in DNA: TGTGCCATTGGGGGGGGGGACAGGAAGCAGTTCTTC. It translates to CAIGGGDRKQFF.

By proportion, this clonotype is medium-sized (0.01 to 0.1%). J is TRBJ1-5 and V is TRBV12-3 or TRBV12-4; D unclear. V was shortened by 6 bases and J by 4 bases, with 22 bases between the two germline ends. This CDR3 region has 17 residues. The CDR3 nucleotides are TGTGCCAGCAGCCACAAACTAGGCACCAGGATTAATCAGCCCCAGCATTTT. Translating gives CASSHKLGTRINQPQHF.

This clonotype counts as medium-sized. This chain uses TRBV5-1 with TRBJ1-4, with TRBD1 as a possible D gene (5 bases). Trimming shortened V by 3 bases and J by 4 bases, and 10 bases separated the two germline ends. This CDR3 comprises 14 residues. CDR1 is SGHRS and CDR2 is YFSETQ in the germline V gene. In DNA, the CDR3 is TGCGCCAGCAGCTCCTGGGGGTTTAATGAAAAACTGTTTTTT. Its protein is CASSSWGFNEKLFF.

With respect to this clonotype: A single base separates this from a much larger clone, so it may be a read error. The chain is built from TRBV28 and TRBJ2-6; 8 bases fit TRBD1. V was pared by 8 bases and J by 0 bases, with 12 bases of the junction left unmatched. The CDR3 totals 18 residues. Per the germline V gene, CDR1 is MDHEN and CDR2 is SYDVKM. CDR3 DNA: TGTGCCAGCGGCCCCTCGACAGGGGTCCACTCTGGGGCCAACGTCCTGACTTTC. Encoded protein: CASGPSTGVHSGANVLTF.

By sample share, this clonotype is medium-sized. V gene TRBV5-1 combines with J gene TRBJ2-2; no reliable D call. Germline-derived CDR1 and CDR2 are SGHRS and YFSETQ. The CDR3 sequence is 16 residues long. Trimming took 0 bases from V and 2 from J, leaving 11 bases between them. The CDR3, as DNA: TGCGCCAGCAGCTTGGCTACATCACACAACACCGGGGAGCTGTTTTTT. This codes for CASSLATSHNTGELFF.

V is TRBV12-3 or TRBV12-4 and J is TRBJ1-5, with 9 bases aligning to TRBD1. The CDR3 is 15 residues long. The trim removed 3 bases at V and 4 bases at J, leaving 4 bases unmatched. The CDR3, as DNA: TGTGCCAGCAGTTTGGACAGGGGTGGAAATCAGCCCCAGCATTTT. It specifies CASSLDRGGNQPQHF.

In regard to this clonotype: Possible read error: a much larger clone is one base away. CDR3 region: CKGGQGAIGYTF. The CDR3, as DNA: TGCAAGGGGGGACAGGGGGCAATTGGCTACACCTTC. V usage is TRBV20-1 and J usage is TRBJ1-2, with 12 bases that match TRBD1. The CDR3 is 12 residues long. CDR1 is DFQATT and CDR2 is SNEGSKA in the germline V gene (reference sequence).

On this clonotype: A much larger clone lies a single base off, so this may be a read error. V usage is TRBV5-1 and J usage is TRBJ2-7; D possibly corresponds to TRBD1 (7 bases). CDR3 length equals 16 residues. The germline gives CDR1 SGHRS, CDR2 YFSETQ. The V end lost 7 bases, the J end lost 2 bases, and 22 bases lay between the germline ends. This CDR3 is CASRVPRDSDTYEQYF. The CDR3 region has the DNA TGCGCCAGCCGTGTTCCGCGGGACAGTGATACCTACGAGCAGTACTTC.

The chain combines TRBV2 with TRBJ1-1; D gene unclear. V dropped 6 bases and J dropped 7 bases, with 12 bases sitting between them. Germline V lookup: CDR1 SNHLY, CDR2 FYNNEI. This CDR3 region has 12 residues. CDR3 loop: CASRPNSHEAFF. The DNA for the CDR3 is TGTGCCAGCAGACCTAACAGCCATGAAGCTTTCTTT.

Of note for this clonotype: A much larger clone differs from this one at a single base, so this may be a read error. V and J are TRBV5-1 and TRBJ2-1, with D unresolved. The CDR3 runs to 13 residues. V was cut by 4 bases and J by 8 bases, with 13 bases left in between. Germline V gives CDR1 SGHRS, CDR2 YFSETQ. CDR3 protein: CASSVDGSDEQFF. CDR3 sequence (DNA): TGCGCCAGCAGCGTAGATGGGTCGGATGAGCAGTTCTTC. Full variable domain (outside the CDR3, taken from reference TRBV5-1 and TRBJ2-1): KAGVTQTPRYLIKTRGQQVTLSCSPISGHRSVSWYQQTPGQGLQFLFEYFSETQRNKGNFPGRFSGRQFSNSRSEMNVSTLELGDSALYLCASSVDGSDEQFFGPGTRLTVL.